This T cell receptor beta chain was documented in a study of shared clonotypes between healthy human individuals. The sample holds one count of this clone. Its specificity is unknown. Regarding the study as a whole: Rarefaction curves obtained for sorted subsets showed sequencing incomplete despite large depth. Investigators collected only blood, and repertoires in tissues likely differ.

The V and J ends lost 6 bases and 3 bases respectively, with 13 bases between them. This CDR3 has 14 residues. Germline loops: CDR1 SGHAT, CDR2 FQNNGV. Assay execution took place at the deep level. Genomic DNA of each subset was evenly split across several immunoSEQ plates. Produced via immunoSEQ multiplex PCR; TCRdb's table is partial and in-frame only. The top ten clones hold around 0.38% of a sample with 2 million to 2.5 million clones, just under 95% of them seen once. This chain links TRBV11-2 with TRBJ2-3; TRBD2 might be the D (5 bases). What was sequenced was naive CD4+ T cells from PBMCs. Sample subset: CD45RA+ positively selected. The clonotype originates from a man younger than 35 in good health. Some clones in this sample may be carry-over from other donors' samples. The CDR3 here is CASRPGLATDTQYF. The CDR3, as DNA: TGTGCCAGCAGACCTGGCCTAGCTACAGATACGCAGTATTTT.